The source of this T cell receptor (beta chain) is a study of blood T cell repertoires in COVID-19. The CDR3 length is 14 residues. The germline V and J ends were trimmed by 6 bases and 1 base, with 15 bases remaining between them. Germline V gene lookup returns CDR1 GTSNPN and CDR2 SVGIG (reference sequence). In the source study's methods: Reference gene primer amplification gave nucleated cell count estimates. TCRdb's copy holds only in-frame clones and misses some; the assay was immunoSEQ multiplex PCR. V and J calls and clone size are those listed in that table; D and trimming were worked out from the DNA. The sample consists of approximately 100,000 clones, roughly 79% of them appearing once.

The specimen was peripheral blood. The TCR was taken from a man between 65 and 85 years old with acute or convalescent COVID-19. V is TRBV30 and J is TRBJ1-1; D is unclear. CDR3 nucleotides: TGTGCCTGTACACAGCAAACCAAGAACACTGAAGCTTTCTTT. Protein product: CACTQQTKNTEAFF.